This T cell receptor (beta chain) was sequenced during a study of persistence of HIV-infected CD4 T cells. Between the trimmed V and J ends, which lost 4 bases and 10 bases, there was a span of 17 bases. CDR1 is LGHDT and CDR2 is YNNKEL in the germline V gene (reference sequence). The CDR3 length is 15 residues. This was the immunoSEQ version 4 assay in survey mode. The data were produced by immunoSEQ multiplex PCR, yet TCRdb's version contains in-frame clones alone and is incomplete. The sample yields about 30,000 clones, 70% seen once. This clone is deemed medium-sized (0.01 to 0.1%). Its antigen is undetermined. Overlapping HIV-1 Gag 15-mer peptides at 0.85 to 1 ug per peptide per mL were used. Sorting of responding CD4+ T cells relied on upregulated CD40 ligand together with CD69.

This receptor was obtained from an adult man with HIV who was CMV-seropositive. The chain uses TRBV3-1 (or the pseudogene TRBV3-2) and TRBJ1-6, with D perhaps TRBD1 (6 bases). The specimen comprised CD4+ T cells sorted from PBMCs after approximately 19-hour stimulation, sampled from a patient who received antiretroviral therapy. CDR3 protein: CASSPAPRGRSPLHF. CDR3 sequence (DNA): TGTGCCAGCAGCCCGGCCCCCAGGGGAAGATCACCCCTCCACTTT.